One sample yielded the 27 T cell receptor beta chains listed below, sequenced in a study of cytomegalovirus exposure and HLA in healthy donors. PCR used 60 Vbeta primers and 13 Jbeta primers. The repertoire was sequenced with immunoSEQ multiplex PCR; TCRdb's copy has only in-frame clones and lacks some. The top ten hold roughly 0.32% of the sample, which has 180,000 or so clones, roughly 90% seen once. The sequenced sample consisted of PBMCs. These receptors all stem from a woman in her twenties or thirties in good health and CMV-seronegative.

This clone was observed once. CDR3 region: CASSWLTGTGGRNEQFF. The CDR3 region has the DNA TGTGCCAGCAGCTGGCTAACCGGGACAGGGGGCAGGAATGAGCAGTTCTTC. J is TRBJ2-1 and V is TRBV5-6; TRBD1 matches at 12 bases. This CDR3 region has 17 residues. Trimming at V came to 3 bases and at J to 7 bases, leaving 11 bases not matched to a gene. Germline values: CDR1 SGHDT, CDR2 YYEEEE. Drawing the rest from reference TRBV5-6 and TRBJ2-1, the complete variable domain is DAGVTQSPTHLIKTRGQQVTLRCSPKSGHDTVSWYQQALGQGPQFIFQYYEEEERQRGNFPDRFSGHQFPNYSSELNVNALLLGDSALYLCASSWLTGTGGRNEQFFGPGTRLTVL.

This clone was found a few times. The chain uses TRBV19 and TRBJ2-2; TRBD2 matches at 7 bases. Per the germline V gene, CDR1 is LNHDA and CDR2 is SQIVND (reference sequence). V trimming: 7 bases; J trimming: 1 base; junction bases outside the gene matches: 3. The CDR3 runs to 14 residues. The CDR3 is CASKLAWNTGELFF. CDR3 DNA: TGTGCCAGTAAACTAGCGTGGAACACCGGGGAGCTGTTTTTT.

The CDR3 loop reads CASSETRGGLNEQFF. CDR3 nucleotides: TGTGCCAGCAGTGAAACTCGGGGGGGCCTGAATGAGCAGTTCTTC. V and J are TRBV28 and TRBJ2-1, with 8 bases that match TRBD2. J gave up 7 bases and V 5 bases, and 10 bases lay outside the gene matches. This CDR3 is 15 amino acids long. Germline loops: CDR1 MDHEN, CDR2 SYDVKM.

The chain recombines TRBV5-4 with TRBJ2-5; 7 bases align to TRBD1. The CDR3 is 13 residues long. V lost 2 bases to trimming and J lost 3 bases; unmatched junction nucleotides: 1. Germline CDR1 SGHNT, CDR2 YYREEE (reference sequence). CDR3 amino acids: CASSFTGEETQYF. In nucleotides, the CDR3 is TGTGCCAGCAGCTTTACAGGGGAAGAGACCCAGTACTTC.

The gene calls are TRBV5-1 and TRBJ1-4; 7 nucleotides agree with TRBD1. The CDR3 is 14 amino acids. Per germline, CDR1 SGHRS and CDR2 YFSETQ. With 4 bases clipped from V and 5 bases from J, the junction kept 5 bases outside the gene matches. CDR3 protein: CASSDDRENEKLFF. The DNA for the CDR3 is TGCGCCAGCAGCGACGACAGGGAAAATGAAAAACTGTTTTTT.

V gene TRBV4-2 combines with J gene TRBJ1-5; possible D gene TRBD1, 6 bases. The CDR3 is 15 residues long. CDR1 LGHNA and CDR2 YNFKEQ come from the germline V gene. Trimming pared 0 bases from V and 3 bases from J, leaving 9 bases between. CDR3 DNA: TGTGCCAGCAGCCAAGAGCAGGGGCTCAATCAGCCCCAGCATTTT. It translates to CASSQEQGLNQPQHF.

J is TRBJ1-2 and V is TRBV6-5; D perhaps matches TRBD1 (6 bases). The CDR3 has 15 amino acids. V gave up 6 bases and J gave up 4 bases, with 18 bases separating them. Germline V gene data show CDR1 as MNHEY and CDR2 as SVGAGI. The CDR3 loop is CASSLREGQIYGYTF. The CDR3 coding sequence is TGTGCCAGCAGCCTCCGGGAAGGACAGATCTATGGCTACACCTTC.

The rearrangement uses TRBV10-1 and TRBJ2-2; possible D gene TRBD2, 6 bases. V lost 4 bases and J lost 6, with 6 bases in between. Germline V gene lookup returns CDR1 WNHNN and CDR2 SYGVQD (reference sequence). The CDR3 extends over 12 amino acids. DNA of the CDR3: TGCGCCAGCAGTGGCGGGGCCGGGGAGCTGTTTTTT. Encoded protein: CASSGGAGELFF.

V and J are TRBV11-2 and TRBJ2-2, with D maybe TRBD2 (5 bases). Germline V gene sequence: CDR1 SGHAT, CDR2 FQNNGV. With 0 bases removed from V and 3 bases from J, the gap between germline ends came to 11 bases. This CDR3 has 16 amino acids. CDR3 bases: TGTGCCAGCAGCTTAGAATTTGCGGGTTACACCGGGGAGCTGTTTTTT. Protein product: CASSLEFAGYTGELFF.

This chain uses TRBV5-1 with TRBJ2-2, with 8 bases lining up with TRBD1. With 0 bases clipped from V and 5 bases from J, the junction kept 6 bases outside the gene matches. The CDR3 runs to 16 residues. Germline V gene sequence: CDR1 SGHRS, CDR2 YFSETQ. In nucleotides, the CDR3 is TGCGCCAGCAGCTTGGCGCCGACAGGGGAGACCGGGGAGCTGTTTTTT. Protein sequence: CASSLAPTGETGELFF.

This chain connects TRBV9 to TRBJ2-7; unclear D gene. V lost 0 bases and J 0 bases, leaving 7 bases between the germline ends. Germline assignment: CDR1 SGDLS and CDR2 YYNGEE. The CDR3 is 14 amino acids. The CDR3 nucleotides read TGTGCCAGCAGCGTAGACACGTTCTCCTACGAGCAGTACTTC. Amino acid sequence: CASSVDTFSYEQYF.

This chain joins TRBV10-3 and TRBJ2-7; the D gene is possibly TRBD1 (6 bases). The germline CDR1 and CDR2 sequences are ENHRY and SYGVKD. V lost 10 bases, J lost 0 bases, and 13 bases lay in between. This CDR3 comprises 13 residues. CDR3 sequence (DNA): TGTGCCACCGCGGACAGTTTCTCCTACGAGCAGTACTTC. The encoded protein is CATADSFSYEQYF.

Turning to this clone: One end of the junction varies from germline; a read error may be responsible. The CDR3 DNA reads TGTGCCAGTAGTGAATTCGGTCGGGGCTCCTACAATGAGCAGTTCTTC. Protein: CASSEFGRGSYNEQFF. This chain links TRBV25-1 with TRBJ2-1; a weak D match, TRBD2 (5 bases). The CDR3 is made up of 16 amino acids. Germline V gives CDR1 MGHDK, CDR2 SYGVNS.

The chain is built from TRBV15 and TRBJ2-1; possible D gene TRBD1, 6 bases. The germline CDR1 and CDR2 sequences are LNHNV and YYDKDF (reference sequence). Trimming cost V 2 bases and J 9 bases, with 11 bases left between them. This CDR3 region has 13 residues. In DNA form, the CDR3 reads TGTGCCACCAGCAGAACCCAGGGGCGTGAGCAGTTCTTC. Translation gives CATSRTQGREQFF.

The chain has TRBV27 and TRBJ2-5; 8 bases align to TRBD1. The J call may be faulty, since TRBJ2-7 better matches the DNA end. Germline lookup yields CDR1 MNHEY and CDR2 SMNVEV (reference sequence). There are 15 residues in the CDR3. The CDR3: CASSFNTATGAEQYF. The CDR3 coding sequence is TGTGCCAGCAGTTTTAATACCGCGACAGGGGCCGAGCAGTACTTC.

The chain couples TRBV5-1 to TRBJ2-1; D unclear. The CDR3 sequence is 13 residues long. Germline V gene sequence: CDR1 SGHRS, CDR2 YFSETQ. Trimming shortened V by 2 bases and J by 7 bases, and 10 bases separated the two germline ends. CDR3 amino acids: CASSLTDGNEQFF. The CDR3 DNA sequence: TGCGCCAGCAGCTTAACAGACGGAAATGAGCAGTTCTTC.

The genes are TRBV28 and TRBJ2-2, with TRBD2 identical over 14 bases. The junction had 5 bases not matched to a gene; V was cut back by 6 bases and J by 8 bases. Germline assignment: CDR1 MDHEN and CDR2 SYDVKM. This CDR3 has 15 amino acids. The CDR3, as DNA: TGTGCCAGCAGCTTGGGACTAGCGGGAGTTGGGGAGCTGTTTTTT. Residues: CASSLGLAGVGELFF.

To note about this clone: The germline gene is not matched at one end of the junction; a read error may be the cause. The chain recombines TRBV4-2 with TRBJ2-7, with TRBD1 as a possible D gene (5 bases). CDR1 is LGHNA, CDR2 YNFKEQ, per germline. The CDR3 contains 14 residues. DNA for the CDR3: TGTGCCAGCAGCCAAGAACGTGGGGCCTATGAGCAGTACTTC. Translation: CASSQERGAYEQYF.

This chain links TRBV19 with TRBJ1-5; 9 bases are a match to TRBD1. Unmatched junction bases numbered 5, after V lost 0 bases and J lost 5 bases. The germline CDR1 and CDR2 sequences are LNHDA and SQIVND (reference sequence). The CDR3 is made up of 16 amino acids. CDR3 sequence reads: CASSIDGTGNYQPQHF. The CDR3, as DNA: TGTGCCAGTAGTATAGATGGGACAGGGAATTATCAGCCCCAGCATTTT.

CDR3 in amino acids: CASSLSPGLAGELNTGELFF. The CDR3 bases are TGTGCCAGCAGCTTAAGTCCCGGACTAGCGGGAGAGCTTAACACCGGGGAGCTGTTTTTT. The chain links TRBV7-6 to TRBJ2-2, with 13 bases lining up with TRBD2. Germline CDR1 is SGHVS and CDR2 is FNYEAQ. J was trimmed by 2 bases and V by 2 bases; bases with no gene match: 11. CDR3 length equals 20 residues. Full variable domain (outside the CDR3, taken from reference TRBV7-6 and TRBJ2-2): GAGVSQSPRYKVTKRGQDVALRCDPISGHVSLYWYRQALGQGPEFLTYFNYEAQQDKSGLPNDRFSAERPEGSISTLTIQRTEQRDSAMYRCASSLSPGLAGELNTGELFFGEGSRLTVL.

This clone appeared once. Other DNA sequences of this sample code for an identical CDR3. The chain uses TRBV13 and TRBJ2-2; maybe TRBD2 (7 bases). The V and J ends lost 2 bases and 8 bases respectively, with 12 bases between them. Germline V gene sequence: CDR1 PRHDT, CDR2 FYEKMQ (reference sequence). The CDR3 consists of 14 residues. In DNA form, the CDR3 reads TGTGCCAGCAGCTTATCGGGGGGCGCGGGGGAGCTGTTTTTT. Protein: CASSLSGGAGELFF.

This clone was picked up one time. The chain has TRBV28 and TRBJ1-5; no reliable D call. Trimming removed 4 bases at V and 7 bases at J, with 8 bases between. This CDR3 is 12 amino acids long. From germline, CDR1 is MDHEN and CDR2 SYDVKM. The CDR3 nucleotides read TGTGCCAGCAGTTCCGGGGTCCAGCCCCAGCATTTT. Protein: CASSSGVQPQHF.

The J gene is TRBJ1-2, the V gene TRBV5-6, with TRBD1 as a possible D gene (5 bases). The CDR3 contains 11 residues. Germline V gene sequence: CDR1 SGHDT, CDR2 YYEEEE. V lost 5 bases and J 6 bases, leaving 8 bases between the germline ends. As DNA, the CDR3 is TGTGCCAGCAGACAGGCCCATGGCTACACCTTC. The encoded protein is CASRQAHGYTF.

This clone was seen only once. The CDR3 coding sequence is TGTGCCAGCAGTAATATGGCTTTCTCCTACGAGCAGTACTTC. Amino acids: CASSNMAFSYEQYF. The gene calls are TRBV6-6 and TRBJ2-7; no definite D call. The CDR3 runs to 14 residues. Trimming removed 5 bases from V and 0 bases from J, with 11 bases in between. The germline V gene has CDR1 MNHNY and CDR2 SVGAGI (reference sequence).

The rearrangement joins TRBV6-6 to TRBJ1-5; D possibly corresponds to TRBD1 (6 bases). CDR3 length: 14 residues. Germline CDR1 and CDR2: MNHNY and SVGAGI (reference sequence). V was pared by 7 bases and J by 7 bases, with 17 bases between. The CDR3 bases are TGTGCCAGCATCCTGACGGCGAGGGGGCAGCCCCAGCATTTT. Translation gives CASILTARGQPQHF.

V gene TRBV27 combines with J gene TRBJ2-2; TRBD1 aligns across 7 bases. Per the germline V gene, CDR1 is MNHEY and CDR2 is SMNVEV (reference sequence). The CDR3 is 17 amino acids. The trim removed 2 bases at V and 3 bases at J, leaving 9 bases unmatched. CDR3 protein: CASSLDRDRKHTGELFF. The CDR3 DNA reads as TGTGCCAGCAGTTTAGACAGGGACCGGAAACACACCGGGGAGCTGTTTTTT.

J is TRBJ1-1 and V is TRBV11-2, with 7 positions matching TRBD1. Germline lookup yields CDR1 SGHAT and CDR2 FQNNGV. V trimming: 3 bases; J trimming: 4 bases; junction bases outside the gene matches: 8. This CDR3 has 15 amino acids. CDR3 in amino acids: CASSFRPDRATEAFF. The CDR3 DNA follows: TGTGCCAGCAGCTTCAGGCCCGACAGGGCCACTGAAGCTTTCTTT.